The T cell receptor (beta chain) described here comes from a study of blood T cell repertoires in COVID-19. The study recruited exposed participants who had met a COVID-19 case within 2 weeks before entry. TCRdb's table, derived via immunoSEQ multiplex PCR, lists solely in-frame clones and lacks some. Of hundreds of thousands of clones listed, 85% are singletons. Details on this clone: The sample contains more than one DNA sequence encoding this CDR3.

The CDR3 is 11 residues long. Germline V lookup: CDR1 DFQATT, CDR2 SNEGSKA (reference sequence). Deletions cut 6 bases from V and 5 bases from J, with 10 bases between. Specimen: PBMCs or T cells enriched from blood (not recorded which). The clonotype was recovered from a woman aged 25 to 45 who had been exposed to COVID-19. The rearrangement uses TRBV20-1 and TRBJ2-5; D is ambiguous. The CDR3 DNA reads TGCAGTGCGACTCTAAGGGAGACCCAGTACTTC. Translation: CSATLRETQYF.